The clone carrying this TCR beta chain is a singleton in its sample. What it binds is not known. Replicate PCRs from sorted subsets contained roughly 200 ng DNA, which is around 29,000 T cell genomes. Measured with immunoSEQ multiplex PCR; TCRdb has only the in-frame clones, and not every one. The sample contains 2,500,000 or so clones, approximately 90% of which appear only once. This record belongs to a study of shared clonotypes between healthy human individuals. Across the study: Serving as donors were two women and a few men, whose ages spanned 18 to 49.

Division of CD4+ cells produced a CD45RA+ naive subset and a CD45RA-negative memory subset. Study-level results: The sole specimen, blood, was sampled, and tissue repertoires likely differ.

The sample taken for sequencing was naive CD4+ T cells from PBMCs. Subset of the sample: CD45RA+ positively selected. This clonotype originated in a man aged 18 to 35 in good health. Some clones in this sample may be carry-over from other donors' samples.

The CDR3 coding sequence is TGCAGCGTTGGACAGGGGACGACGAACACCGGGGAGCTGTTTTTT. It yields the protein CSVGQGTTNTGELFF. The rearrangement joins TRBV29-1 to TRBJ2-2; 8 bases line up with TRBD1. The CDR3 contains 15 residues. The ends lost 4 bases at V and 0 bases at J; junction bases unmatched: 4. From germline, CDR1 is SQVTM and CDR2 ANQGSEA.